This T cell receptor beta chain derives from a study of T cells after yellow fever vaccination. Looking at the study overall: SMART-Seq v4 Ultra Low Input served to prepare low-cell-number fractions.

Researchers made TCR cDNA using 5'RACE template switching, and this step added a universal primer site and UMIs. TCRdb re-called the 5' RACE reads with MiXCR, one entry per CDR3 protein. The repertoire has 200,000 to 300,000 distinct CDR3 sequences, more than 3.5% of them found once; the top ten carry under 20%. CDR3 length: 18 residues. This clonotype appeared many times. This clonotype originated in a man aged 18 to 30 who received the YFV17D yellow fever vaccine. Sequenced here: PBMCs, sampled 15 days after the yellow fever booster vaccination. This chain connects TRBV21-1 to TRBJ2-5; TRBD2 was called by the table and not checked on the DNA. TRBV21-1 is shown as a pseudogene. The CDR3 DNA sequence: TGTGCCAGCACCGCCTCCCACTTTAGCGGGGGGCCACAAGAGACCCAGTACTTC. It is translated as CASTASHFSGGPQETQYF.